The entry that follows covers one TCR beta chain sequence. Its target is not known. These data belong to a study of long-term antiretroviral therapy in people with HIV. Whole-study results and caveats: Before ART, certain clones expanded, and these dominated the repertoire at all time points.

Sequencing used immunoSEQ v3.0 at survey level. Sequencing was intended to reach about 40,000-50,000 T-cell genomes per sample. Sequencing used immunoSEQ multiplex PCR; TCRdb keeps in-frame clones, though not all of them. The data contain about 17,000 clones, roughly nine tenths of them singletons. The germline V and J ends were trimmed by 2 bases and 5 bases, with 9 bases remaining between them. The germline CDR1 and CDR2 sequences are MNHNY and SVGAGI (reference sequence). The CDR3 sequence is 13 residues long. This TCR was recovered from a woman between 40 and 55 years old with HIV. The V and J genes are TRBV6-6 and TRBJ2-5; perhaps TRBD1 as D (7 bases). Sample: unsorted PBMCs, taken 0.6 years after starting antiretroviral therapy. The CDR3: CASSYPGGETQYF. The CDR3 coding sequence is TGTGCCAGCAGTTACCCAGGGGGGGAGACCCAGTACTTC.